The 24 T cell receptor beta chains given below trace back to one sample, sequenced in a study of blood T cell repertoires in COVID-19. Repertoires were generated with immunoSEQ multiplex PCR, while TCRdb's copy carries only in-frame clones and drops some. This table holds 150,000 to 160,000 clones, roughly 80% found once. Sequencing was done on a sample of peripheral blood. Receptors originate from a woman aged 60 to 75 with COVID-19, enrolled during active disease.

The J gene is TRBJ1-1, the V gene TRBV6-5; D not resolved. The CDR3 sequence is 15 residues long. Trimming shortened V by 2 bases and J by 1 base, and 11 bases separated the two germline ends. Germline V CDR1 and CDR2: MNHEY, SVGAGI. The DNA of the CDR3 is TGTGCCAGCAGTTACCCGAACAGCCCGAACACTGAAGCTTTCTTT. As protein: CASSYPNSPNTEAFF.

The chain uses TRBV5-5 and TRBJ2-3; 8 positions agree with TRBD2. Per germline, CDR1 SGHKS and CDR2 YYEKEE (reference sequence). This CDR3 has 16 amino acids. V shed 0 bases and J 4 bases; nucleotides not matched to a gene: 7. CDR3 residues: CASSLVRLAYPDTQYF. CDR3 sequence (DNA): TGTGCCAGCAGCTTGGTTCGACTAGCGTACCCAGATACGCAGTATTTT.

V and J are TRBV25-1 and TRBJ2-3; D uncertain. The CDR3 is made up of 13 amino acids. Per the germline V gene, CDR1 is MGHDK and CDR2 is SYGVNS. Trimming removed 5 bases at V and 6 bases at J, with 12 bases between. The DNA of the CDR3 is TGTGCCAGCAGTTTAACAGCTTCGGATACGCAGTATTTT. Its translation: CASSLTASDTQYF.

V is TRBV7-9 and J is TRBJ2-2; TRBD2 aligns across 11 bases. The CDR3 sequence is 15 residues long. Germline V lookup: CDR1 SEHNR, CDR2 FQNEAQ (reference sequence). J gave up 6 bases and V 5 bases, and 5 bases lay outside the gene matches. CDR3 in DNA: TGTGCCAGCAGCCCGACTAGCGGGATCTCCGGGGAGCTGTTTTTT. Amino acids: CASSPTSGISGELFF.

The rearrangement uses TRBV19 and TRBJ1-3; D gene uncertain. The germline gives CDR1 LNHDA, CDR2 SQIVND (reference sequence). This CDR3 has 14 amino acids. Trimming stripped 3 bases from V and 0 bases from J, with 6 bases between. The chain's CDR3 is CASSIGVSGNTIYF. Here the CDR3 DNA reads TGTGCCAGTAGTATTGGAGTCTCTGGAAACACCATATATTTT.

The CDR3: CASSPPPTLGTSGVYNEQFF. The CDR3 region has the DNA TGTGCCAGCTCACCCCCTCCCACACTCGGGACTAGCGGAGTATACAATGAGCAGTTCTTC. This rearrangement joins TRBV18 to TRBJ2-1; 11 bases match TRBD2. Trimming removed 3 bases from V and 4 bases from J; junction bases left unmatched: 17. The CDR3 totals 20 residues. The V gene's germline CDR1 is KGHSH and CDR2 LQKENI.

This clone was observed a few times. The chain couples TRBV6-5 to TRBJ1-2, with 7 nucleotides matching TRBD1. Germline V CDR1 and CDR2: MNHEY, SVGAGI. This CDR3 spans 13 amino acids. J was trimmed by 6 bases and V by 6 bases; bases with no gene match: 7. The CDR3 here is CASSKDRRDGYTF. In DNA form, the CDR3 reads TGTGCCAGCAGCAAGGACAGGCGAGATGGCTACACCTTC.

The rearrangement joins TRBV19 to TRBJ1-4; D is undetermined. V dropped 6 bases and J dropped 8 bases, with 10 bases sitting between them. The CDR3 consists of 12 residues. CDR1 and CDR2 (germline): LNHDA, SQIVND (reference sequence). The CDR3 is CASRRSGEKLFF. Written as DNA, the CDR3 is TGTGCCAGTAGAAGATCGGGGGAAAAACTGTTTTTT.

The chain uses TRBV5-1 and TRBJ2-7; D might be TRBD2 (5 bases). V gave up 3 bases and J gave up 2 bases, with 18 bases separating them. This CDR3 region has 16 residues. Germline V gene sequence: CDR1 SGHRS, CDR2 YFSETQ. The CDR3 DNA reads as TGCGCCAGCAGCTATCTTCGGGCTAGCATACCCTACGAGCAGTACTTC. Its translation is CASSYLRASIPYEQYF.

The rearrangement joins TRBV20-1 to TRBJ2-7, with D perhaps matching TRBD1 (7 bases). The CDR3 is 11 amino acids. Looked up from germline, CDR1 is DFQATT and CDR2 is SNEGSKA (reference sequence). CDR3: CSAREGQLYVV. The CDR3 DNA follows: TGCAGTGCTAGGGAGGGACAGCTTTACGTAGTC.

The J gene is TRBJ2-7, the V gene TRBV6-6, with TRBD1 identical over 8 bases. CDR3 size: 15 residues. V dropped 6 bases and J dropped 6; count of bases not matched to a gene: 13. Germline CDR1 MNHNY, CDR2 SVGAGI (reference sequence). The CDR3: CASSRGQGADGEQYV. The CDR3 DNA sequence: TGTGCCAGCAGCCGGGGCCAGGGGGCTGATGGCGAGCAGTACGTC.

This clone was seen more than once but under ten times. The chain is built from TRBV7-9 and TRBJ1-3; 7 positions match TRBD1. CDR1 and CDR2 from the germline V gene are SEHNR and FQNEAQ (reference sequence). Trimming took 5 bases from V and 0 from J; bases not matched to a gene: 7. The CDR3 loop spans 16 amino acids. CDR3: CASSRPGTVSGNTIYF. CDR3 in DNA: TGTGCCAGCAGCAGGCCCGGGACAGTCTCTGGAAACACCATATATTTT.

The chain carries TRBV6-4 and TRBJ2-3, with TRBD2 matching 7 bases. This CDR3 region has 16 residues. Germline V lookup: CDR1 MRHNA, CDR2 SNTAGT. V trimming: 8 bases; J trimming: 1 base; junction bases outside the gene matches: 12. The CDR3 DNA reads TGTGCCAGCTCGGGTGGGGGGGACTTCCGCACAGATACGCAGTATTTT. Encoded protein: CASSGGGDFRTDTQYF.

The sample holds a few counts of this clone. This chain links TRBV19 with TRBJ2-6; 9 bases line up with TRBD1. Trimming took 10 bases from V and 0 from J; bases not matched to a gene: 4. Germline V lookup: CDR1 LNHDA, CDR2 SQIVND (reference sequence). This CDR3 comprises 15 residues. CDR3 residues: CATGQGFSGANVLTF. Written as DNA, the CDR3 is TGTGCCACGGGACAGGGCTTCTCTGGGGCCAACGTCCTGACTTTC.

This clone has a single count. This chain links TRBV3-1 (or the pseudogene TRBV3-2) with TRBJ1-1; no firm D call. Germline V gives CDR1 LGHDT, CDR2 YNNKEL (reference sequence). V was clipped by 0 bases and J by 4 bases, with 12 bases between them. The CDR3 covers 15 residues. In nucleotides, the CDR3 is TGTGCCAGCAGCCAAGATGTGAGGGATGGCACTGAAGCTTTCTTT. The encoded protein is CASSQDVRDGTEAFF.

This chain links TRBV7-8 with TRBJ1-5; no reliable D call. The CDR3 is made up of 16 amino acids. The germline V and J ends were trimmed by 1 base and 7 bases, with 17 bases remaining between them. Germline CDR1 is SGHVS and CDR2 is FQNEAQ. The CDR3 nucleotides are TGTGCCAGCAGCTTAGATTCGTGGCAGTTGTGGCAGCCCCAGCATTTT. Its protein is CASSLDSWQLWQPQHF.

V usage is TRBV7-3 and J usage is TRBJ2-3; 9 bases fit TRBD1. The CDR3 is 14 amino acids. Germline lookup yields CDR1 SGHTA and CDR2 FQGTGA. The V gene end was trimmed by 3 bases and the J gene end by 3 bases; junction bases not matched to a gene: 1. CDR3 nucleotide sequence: TGTGCCAGCAGCTTGGGACAGGGAACAGATACGCAGTATTTT. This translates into CASSLGQGTDTQYF.

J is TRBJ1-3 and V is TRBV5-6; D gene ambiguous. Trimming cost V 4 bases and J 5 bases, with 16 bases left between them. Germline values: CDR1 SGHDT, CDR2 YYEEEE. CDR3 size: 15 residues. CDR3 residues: CASSPELGDRNTIYF. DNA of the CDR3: TGTGCCAGCAGCCCCGAGTTGGGAGACCGAAACACCATATATTTT.

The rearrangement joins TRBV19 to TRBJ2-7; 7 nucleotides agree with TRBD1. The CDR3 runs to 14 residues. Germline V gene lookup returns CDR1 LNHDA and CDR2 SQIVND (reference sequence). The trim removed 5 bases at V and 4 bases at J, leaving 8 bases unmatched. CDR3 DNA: TGTGCCAGTAGTGGGGGACAGCAAGTTTACGAGCAGTACTTC. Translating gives CASSGGQQVYEQYF.

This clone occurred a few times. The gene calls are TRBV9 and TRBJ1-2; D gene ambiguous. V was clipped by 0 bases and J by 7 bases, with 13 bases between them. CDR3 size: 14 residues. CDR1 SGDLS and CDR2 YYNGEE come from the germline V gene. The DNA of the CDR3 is TGTGCCAGCAGCGTAGTATCTGGGAGGGCTGGCTACACCTTC. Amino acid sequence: CASSVVSGRAGYTF.

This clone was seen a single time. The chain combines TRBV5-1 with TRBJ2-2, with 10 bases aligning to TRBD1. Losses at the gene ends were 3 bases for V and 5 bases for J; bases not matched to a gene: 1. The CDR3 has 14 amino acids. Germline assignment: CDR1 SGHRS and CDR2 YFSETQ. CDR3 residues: CASSWGQGTGELFF. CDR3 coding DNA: TGCGCCAGCAGCTGGGGACAGGGGACCGGGGAGCTGTTTTTT.

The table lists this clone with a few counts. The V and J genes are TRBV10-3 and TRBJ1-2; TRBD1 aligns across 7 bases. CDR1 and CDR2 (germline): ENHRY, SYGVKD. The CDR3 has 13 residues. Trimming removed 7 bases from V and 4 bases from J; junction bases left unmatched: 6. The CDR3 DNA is TGTGCCATCACTAGAACAGGGGCCTATGGCTACACCTTC. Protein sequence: CAITRTGAYGYTF.

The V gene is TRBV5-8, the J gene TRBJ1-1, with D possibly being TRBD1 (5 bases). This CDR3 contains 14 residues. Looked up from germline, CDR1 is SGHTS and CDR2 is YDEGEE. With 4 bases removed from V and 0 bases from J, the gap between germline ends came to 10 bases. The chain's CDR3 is CASSLRVLNTEAFF. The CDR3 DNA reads TGTGCCAGCAGCCTCAGGGTCCTGAACACTGAAGCTTTCTTT.

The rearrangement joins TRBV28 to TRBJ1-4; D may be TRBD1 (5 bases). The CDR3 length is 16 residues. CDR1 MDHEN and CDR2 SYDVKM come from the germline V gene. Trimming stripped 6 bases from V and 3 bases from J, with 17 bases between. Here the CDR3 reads CASRPRGGGANEKLFF. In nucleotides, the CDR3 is TGTGCCAGCAGACCCCGCGGGGGGGGAGCTAATGAAAAACTGTTTTTT.